This T cell receptor beta chain emerged from a study of OX40 agonist ivuxolimab in advanced cancers. Study-level information: Partial responses were achieved by three patients, of whom one had hepatocellular carcinoma and two had cutaneous melanoma.

TCRdb's table, derived via immunoSEQ multiplex PCR, lists solely in-frame clones and lacks some. The table records 70,000 to 80,000 clones, around 84% of them present only once. V was pared by 0 bases and J by 0 bases, with 11 bases between. The CDR3 is made up of 16 amino acids. CDR1 and CDR2 from the germline V gene are SGHRS and YFSETQ. This sequence originates from an adult with an advanced solid tumor such as melanoma, head and neck, liver or kidney cancer. The material was CD4+ or CD8+ T cells sorted from blood, obtained in a trial of the OX40 agonist ivuxolimab. This chain links TRBV5-1 with TRBJ2-3, with D perhaps matching TRBD2 (5 bases). CDR3 nucleotides: TGCGCCAGCAGCTTGGGCTCTGGAGGTAGCACAGATACGCAGTATTTT. Translating it yields CASSLGSGGSTDTQYF.